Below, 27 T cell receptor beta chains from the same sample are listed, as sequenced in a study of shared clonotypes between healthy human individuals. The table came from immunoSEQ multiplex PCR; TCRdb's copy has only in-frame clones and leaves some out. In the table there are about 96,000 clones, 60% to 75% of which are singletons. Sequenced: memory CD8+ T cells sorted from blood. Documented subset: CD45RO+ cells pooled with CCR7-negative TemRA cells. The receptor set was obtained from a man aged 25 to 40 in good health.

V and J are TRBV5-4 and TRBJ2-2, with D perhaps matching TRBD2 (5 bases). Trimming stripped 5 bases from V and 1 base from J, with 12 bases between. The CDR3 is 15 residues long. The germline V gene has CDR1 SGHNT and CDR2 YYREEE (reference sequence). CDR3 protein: CASSVGVGNTGELFF. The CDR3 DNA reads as TGTGCCAGCAGTGTGGGAGTGGGGAACACCGGGGAGCTGTTTTTT. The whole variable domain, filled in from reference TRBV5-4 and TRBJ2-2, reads ETGVTQSPTHLIKTRGQQVTLRCSSQSGHNTVSWYQQALGQGPQFIFQYYREEENGRGNFPPRFSGLQFPNYSSELNVNALELDDSALYLCASSVGVGNTGELFFGEGSRLTVL.

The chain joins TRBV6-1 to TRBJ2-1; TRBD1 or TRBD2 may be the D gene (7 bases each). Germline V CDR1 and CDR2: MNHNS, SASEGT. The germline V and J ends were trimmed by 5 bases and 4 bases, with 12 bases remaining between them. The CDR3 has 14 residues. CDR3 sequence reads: CASSPQGGYNEQFF. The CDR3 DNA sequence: TGTGCCAGCAGTCCGCAGGGGGGGTACAATGAGCAGTTCTTC.

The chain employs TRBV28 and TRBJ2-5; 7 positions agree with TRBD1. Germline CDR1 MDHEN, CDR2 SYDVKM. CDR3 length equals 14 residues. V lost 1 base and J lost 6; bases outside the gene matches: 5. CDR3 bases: TGTGCCAGCAGTTTATCGACGACAGGGAAGACCCAGTACTTC. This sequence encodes CASSLSTTGKTQYF.

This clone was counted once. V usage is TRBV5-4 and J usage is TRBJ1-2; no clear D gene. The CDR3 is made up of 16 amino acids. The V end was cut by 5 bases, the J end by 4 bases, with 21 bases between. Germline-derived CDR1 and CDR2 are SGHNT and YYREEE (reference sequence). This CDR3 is CASSVGVSRKIYGYTF. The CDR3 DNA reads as TGTGCCAGCAGTGTCGGTGTCTCGCGAAAGATCTATGGCTACACCTTC.

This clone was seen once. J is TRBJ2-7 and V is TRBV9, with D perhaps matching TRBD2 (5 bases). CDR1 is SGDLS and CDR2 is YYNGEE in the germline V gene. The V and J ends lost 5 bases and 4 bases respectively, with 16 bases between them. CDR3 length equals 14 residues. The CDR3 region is CASSESGSEYEQYF. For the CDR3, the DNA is TGTGCCAGCAGTGAAAGCGGTTCTGAGTACGAGCAGTACTTC.

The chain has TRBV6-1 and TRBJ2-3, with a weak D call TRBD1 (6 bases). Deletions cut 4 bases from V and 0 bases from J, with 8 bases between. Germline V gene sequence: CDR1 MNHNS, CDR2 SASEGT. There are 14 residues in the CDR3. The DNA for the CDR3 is TGTGCCAGCAGTGTACAGGGAAGCACAGATACGCAGTATTTT. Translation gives CASSVQGSTDTQYF.

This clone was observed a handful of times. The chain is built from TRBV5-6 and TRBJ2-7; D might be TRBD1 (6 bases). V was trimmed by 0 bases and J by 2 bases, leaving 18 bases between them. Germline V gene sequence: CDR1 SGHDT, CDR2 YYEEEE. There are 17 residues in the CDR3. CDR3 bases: TGTGCCAGCAGCTTGGACTACGGGGCAGGGGACCCCTACGAGCAGTACTTC. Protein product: CASSLDYGAGDPYEQYF. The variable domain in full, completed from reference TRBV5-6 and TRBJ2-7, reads DAGVTQSPTHLIKTRGQQVTLRCSPKSGHDTVSWYQQALGQGPQFIFQYYEEEERQRGNFPDRFSGHQFPNYSSELNVNALLLGDSALYLCASSLDYGAGDPYEQYFGPGTRLTVT.

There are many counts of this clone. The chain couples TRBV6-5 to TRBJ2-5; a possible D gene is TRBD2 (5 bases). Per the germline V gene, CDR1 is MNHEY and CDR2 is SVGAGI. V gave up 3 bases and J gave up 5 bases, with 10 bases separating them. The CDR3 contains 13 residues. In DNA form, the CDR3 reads TGTGCCAGCAGTTATGGAGGTGGGGAGACCCAGTACTTC. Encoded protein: CASSYGGGETQYF.

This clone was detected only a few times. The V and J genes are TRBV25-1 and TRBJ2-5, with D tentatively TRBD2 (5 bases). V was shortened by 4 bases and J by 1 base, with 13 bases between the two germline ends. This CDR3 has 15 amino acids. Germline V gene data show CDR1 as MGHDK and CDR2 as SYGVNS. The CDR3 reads CASSGGGGSQETQYF. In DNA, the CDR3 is TGTGCCAGCAGTGGGGGTGGAGGCTCCCAAGAGACCCAGTACTTC.

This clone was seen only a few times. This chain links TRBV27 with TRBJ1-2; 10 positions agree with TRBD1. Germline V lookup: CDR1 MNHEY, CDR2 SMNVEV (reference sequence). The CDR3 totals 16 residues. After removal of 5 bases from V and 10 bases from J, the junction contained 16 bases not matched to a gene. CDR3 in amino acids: CASSRAFSGQGTYYTF. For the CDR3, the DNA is TGTGCCAGCAGTCGCGCCTTTTCGGGACAGGGGACTTACTACACCTTC.

CDR3 DNA: TGTGCCAGCAGCTCCAGGGGACTTGATCGAAACATTCAGTACTTC. This sequence encodes CASSSRGLDRNIQYF. This sequence joins TRBV7-9 and TRBJ2-4, with D perhaps TRBD1 or TRBD2 (6 bases each). V lost 4 bases, J lost 6 bases, and 16 bases lay in between. Germline V CDR1 and CDR2: SEHNR, FQNEAQ (reference sequence). The CDR3 covers 15 residues.

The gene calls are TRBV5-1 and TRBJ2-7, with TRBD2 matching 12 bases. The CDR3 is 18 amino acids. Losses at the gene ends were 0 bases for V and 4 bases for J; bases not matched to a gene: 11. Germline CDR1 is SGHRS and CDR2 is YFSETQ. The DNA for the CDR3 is TGCGCCAGCAGCTTGGTGACTAGCGGGAGCCCCAGGCGTTACGAGCAGTACTTC. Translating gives CASSLVTSGSPRRYEQYF.

In nucleotides, the CDR3 is TGCAGCGTTGAAAGGCAGGGCGAGCAGTATTTT. This encodes CSVERQGEQYF. This chain links TRBV29-1 with TRBJ2-3, with a possible D match to TRBD1 (5 bases). The germline V and J ends were trimmed by 2 bases and 11 bases, with 11 bases remaining between them. Germline CDR1 is SQVTM and CDR2 is ANQGSEA. The CDR3 covers 11 residues.

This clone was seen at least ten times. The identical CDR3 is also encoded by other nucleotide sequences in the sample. As DNA, the CDR3 is TGTGCCAGCAGCTTGGGACGGACTGGGGCCAACGTCCTGACTTTC. Residues: CASSLGRTGANVLTF. J is TRBJ2-6 and V is TRBV7-2; D tentatively reads TRBD1 or TRBD2 (5 bases each). Germline loops: CDR1 SGHTA, CDR2 FQGNSA. Trimming took 3 bases from V and 2 from J, leaving 8 bases between them. This CDR3 spans 15 amino acids.

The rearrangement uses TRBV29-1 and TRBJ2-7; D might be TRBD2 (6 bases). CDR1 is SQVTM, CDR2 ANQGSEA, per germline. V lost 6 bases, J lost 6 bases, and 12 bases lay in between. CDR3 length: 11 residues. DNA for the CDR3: TGCAGCGTGTTGGAGGGTGCCGAGCAGTACTTC. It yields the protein CSVLEGAEQYF.

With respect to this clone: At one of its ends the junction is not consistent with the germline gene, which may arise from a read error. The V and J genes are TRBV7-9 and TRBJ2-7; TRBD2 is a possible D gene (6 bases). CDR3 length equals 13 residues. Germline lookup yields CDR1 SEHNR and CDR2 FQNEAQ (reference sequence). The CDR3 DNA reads TGTGCTAGCAGCTTACAGGAGGGCTACGAGCAGTACTTC. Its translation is CASSLQEGYEQYF. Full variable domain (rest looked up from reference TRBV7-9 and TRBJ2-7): DTGVSQNPRHKITKRGQNVTFRCDPISEHNRLYWYRQTLGQGPEFLTYFQNEAQLEKSRLLSDRFSAERPKGSFSTLEIQRTEQGDSAMYLCASSLQEGYEQYFGPGTRLTVT.

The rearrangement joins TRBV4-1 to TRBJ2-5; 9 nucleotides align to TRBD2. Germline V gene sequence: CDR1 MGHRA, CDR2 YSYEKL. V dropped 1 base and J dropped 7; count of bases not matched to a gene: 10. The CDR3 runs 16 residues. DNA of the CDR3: TGCGCCAGCAGCCAAGTCTTGCGGGAGGGTACTGGGACCCAGTACTTC. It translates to CASSQVLREGTGTQYF.

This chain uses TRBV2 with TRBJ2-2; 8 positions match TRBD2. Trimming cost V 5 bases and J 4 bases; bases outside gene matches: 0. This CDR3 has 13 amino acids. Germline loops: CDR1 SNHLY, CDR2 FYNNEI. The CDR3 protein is CASSSGSTGELFF. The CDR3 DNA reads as TGTGCCAGCAGTAGCGGGAGCACCGGGGAGCTGTTTTTT.

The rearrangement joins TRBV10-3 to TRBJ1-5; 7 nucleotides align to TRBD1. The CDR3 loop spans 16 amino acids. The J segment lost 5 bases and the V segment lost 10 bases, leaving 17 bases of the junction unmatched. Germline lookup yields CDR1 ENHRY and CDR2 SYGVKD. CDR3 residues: CATSNVETGPYQPQHF. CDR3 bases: TGTGCCACCTCGAACGTAGAGACAGGGCCATATCAGCCCCAGCATTTT.

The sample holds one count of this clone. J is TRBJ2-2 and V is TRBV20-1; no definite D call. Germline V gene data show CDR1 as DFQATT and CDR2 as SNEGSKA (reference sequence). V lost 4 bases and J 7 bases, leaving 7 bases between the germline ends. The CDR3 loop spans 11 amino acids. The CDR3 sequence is CSAMSNGELFF. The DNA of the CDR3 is TGCAGTGCTATGTCGAACGGGGAGCTGTTTTTT.

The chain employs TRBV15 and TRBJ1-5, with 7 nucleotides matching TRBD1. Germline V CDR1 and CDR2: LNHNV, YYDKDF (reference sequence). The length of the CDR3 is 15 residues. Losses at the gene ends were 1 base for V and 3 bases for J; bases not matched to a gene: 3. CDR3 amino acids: CATSRAGQSNQPQHF. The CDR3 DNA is TGTGCCACCAGCAGAGCGGGACAGTCCAATCAGCCCCAGCATTTT.

The CDR3 spells CASSPRGTSGSPFPTYEQYF. The CDR3 bases are TGTGCCAGCAGCCCGAGGGGGACTAGCGGGTCCCCTTTCCCTACCTACGAGCAGTACTTC. The chain uses TRBV2 and TRBJ2-7, with 12 bases fitting TRBD2. Unmatched junction bases numbered 20, after V lost 6 bases and J lost 2 bases. The CDR3 length is 20 residues. Looked up from germline, CDR1 is SNHLY and CDR2 is FYNNEI.

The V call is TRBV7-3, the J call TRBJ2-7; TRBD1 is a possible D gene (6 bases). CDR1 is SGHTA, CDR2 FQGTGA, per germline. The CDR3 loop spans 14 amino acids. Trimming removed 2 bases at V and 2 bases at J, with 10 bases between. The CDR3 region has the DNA TGTGCCAGCAGCTTATTTGGGGGCGCCTACGAGCAGTACTTC. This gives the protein CASSLFGGAYEQYF.

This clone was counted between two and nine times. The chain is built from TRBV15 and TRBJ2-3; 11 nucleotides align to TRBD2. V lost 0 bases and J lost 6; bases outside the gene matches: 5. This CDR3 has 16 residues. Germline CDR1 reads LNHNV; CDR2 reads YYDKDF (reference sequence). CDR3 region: CATSRDRASGRDTQYF. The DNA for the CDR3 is TGTGCCACCAGCAGAGATCGGGCTAGCGGGAGGGATACGCAGTATTTT.

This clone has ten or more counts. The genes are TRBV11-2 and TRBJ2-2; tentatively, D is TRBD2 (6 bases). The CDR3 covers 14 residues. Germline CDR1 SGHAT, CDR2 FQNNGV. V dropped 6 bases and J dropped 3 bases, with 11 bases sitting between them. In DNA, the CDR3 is TGTGCCAGCAGGCCCGGAGGGGACACCGGGGAGCTGTTTTTT. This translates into CASRPGGDTGELFF.

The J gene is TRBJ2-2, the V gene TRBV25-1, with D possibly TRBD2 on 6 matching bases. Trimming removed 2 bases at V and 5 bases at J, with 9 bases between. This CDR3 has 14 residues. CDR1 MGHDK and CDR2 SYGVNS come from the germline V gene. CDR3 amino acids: CASSEARETGELFF. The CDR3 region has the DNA TGTGCCAGCAGTGAAGCCCGGGAGACCGGGGAGCTGTTTTTT.

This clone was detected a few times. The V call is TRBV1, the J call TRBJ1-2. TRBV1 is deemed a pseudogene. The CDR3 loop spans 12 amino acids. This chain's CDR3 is CTSSQDRKVYAF. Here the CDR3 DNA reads TGCACCAGCAGCCAAGATCGGAAGGTGTACGCCTTC.